Listed here are 3 T cell receptor beta chains from one sample, sequenced in a study of shared T cell receptors in the human thymus. Data came from immunoSEQ multiplex PCR; TCRdb stores just in-frame clones and leaves some out. The table lists hundreds of thousands of clones, over 75% of them singletons, with roughly 0.0087% in the top ten. In addition, the sample was reused for a study of human thymus T cells.

The sequenced sample consisted of thymocytes. Every receptor here comes from a boy under three years old with a congenital heart defect.

This clone appeared a single time. The chain employs TRBV5-8 and TRBJ2-7; TRBD1 might be the D (6 bases). The length of the CDR3 is 16 residues. Germline-derived CDR1 and CDR2 are SGHTS and YDEGEE. V lost 3 bases to trimming and J lost 3 bases, with 19 bases between them. CDR3 DNA: TGTGCCAGCAGCTCCCGTGGGTCAGGGGAAAGCTACGAGCAGTACTTC. Its protein is CASSSRGSGESYEQYF.

The rearrangement joins TRBV5-6 to TRBJ2-7; 11 bases align to TRBD1. With 0 bases clipped from V and 6 bases from J, the junction kept 5 bases outside the gene matches. CDR1 and CDR2 from the germline V gene are SGHDT and YYEEEE. CDR3 length equals 15 residues. The CDR3 region has the DNA TGTGCCAGCAGCTTGGCCCCGGGACAGGGGGGCGAGCAGTACTTC. Translating gives CASSLAPGQGGEQYF.

V is TRBV2 and J is TRBJ2-5, with TRBD2 identical over 8 bases. The V and J ends lost 7 bases and 5 bases, in that order; junction bases with no gene match: 9. The CDR3 totals 14 residues. CDR1 is SNHLY and CDR2 is FYNNEI in the germline V gene. The CDR3 sequence is CASTGRGGRETQYF. CDR3 DNA sequence: TGTGCCAGCACGGGTCGGGGGGGCCGGGAGACCCAGTACTTC.